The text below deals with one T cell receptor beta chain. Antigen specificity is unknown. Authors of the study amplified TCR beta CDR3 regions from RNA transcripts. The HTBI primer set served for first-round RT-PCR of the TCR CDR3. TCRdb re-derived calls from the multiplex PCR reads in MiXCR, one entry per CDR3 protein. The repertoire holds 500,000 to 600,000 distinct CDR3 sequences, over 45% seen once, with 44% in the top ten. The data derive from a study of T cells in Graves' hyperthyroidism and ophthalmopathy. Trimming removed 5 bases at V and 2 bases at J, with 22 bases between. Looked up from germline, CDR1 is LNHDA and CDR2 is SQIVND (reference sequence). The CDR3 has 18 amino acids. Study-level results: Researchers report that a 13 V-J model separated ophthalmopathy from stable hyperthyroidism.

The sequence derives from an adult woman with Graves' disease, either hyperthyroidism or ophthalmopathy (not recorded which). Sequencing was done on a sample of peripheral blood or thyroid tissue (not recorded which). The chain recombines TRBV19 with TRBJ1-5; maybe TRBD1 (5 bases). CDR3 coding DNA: TGTGCCAGTAGTCCAGTGACAGACGCCGGGATCCGCAATCAGCCCCAGCATTTT. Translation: CASSPVTDAGIRNQPQHF.